This T cell receptor (beta chain) appears in the sequencing data of a study of cytomegalovirus exposure and HLA in healthy donors. Points from the study as a whole: Donor immune exposure was known only as CMV serostatus. Previous analysis showed most TCR beta V segments were productive about 87% or about 30% of the time. A likely sequencing artifact accounted for one observed cluster of highly shared sequence variants.

This PCR relied on a set of 60 Vbeta primers and 13 Jbeta primers. The assay was immunoSEQ multiplex PCR, and TCRdb's table has in-frame clones only and misses some. The sample spans 100,000 to 150,000 clones; the ten largest clones claim under 3.5%. About this clone: Its antigen remains unidentified.

The source is a man aged 25 to 45 in good health and CMV-seronegative. The source material was PBMCs.

The CDR3 loop is CASSPDRGFEAFF. The DNA of the CDR3 is TGTGCCAGCAGCCCAGACAGGGGATTTGAAGCTTTCTTT. This sequence joins TRBV11-2 and TRBJ1-1; 8 bases are shared with TRBD1. The length of the CDR3 is 13 residues. V gave up 5 bases and J gave up 7 bases; unmatched junction bases: 6. CDR1 is SGHAT and CDR2 is FQNNGV in the germline V gene.